This paragraph reports one T cell receptor (beta chain). This record belongs to a study of blood T cell repertoires in COVID-19. Study-level background: COVID-19 samples, acute and convalescent, were from the United States, Italy and Spain. PBMCs, B-cell-depleted T cells, or T cells provided the cDNA or gDNA that made up the material.

Source study methods: Estimated nucleated cell counts came from reference gene primer amplification. Only in-frame clones appear in the TCRdb table, and some are missing; sequencing was by immunoSEQ multiplex PCR. That table gives V, J and clone size, and the DNA gave D and trimming. Of some 45,000 clones detected, 91% appear once; the ten largest clones hold 6% to 6.5%. This CDR3 is 16 amino acids long. V lost 1 base, J lost 6 bases, and 18 bases lay in between. In germline, CDR1 is LGHDT, CDR2 YNNKEL (reference sequence). The chain recombines TRBV3-1 (or the pseudogene TRBV3-2) with TRBJ1-2, with D perhaps matching TRBD1 (5 bases). Sequencing was done on a sample of peripheral blood. This receptor was obtained from a man aged 70 or older with active COVID-19. CDR3: CASSQVGFRGKDGYTF. The CDR3 bases are TGTGCCAGCAGCCAAGTAGGGTTTCGGGGGAAAGATGGCTACACCTTC.